This T cell receptor beta chain was captured in a study of OX40 agonist ivuxolimab in advanced cancers. Study-wide background: Dose-escalation cases comprised hepatocellular carcinoma, melanoma, renal cell or head and neck cancer.

Libraries were prepared by immunoSEQ multiplex PCR; TCRdb keeps only in-frame clonotypes and omits some of them. The data show about 66,000 clones, with 70% to 90% seen just once and approximately 4% held by the top ten. Germline V gene sequence: CDR1 LNHDA, CDR2 SQIVND (reference sequence). With 5 bases removed from V and 5 bases from J, the gap between germline ends came to 18 bases. The CDR3 spans 15 residues. The sample was CD4+ or CD8+ T cells sorted from blood, taken in a trial of the OX40 agonist ivuxolimab. The chain employs TRBV19 and TRBJ2-5; D is perhaps TRBD1 or TRBD2 (5 bases each). The receptor was derived from an adult with an advanced solid tumor such as melanoma, head and neck, liver or kidney cancer. CDR3 sequence reads: CASSDGGRRGETQYF. In DNA form, the CDR3 reads TGTGCCAGTAGTGATGGGGGACGGCGAGGGGAGACCCAGTACTTC.